Below, 4 T cell receptor beta chains from the same sample are listed, as sequenced in a study of blood T cell repertoires in COVID-19. This table comes from immunoSEQ multiplex PCR, and its TCRdb copy is limited to in-frame clones, with some not included. The repertoire holds about 220,000 clones, approximately 83% seen once, with about 3.3% in the top ten. The sequenced material came from PBMCs or T cells enriched from blood (not recorded which). These receptors came from a woman in her sixties who had recovered from COVID-19.

This clone has a handful of counts. The chain links TRBV5-1 to TRBJ2-7; TRBD2 agrees at 7 bases. Trimming took 1 base from V and 5 from J; bases not matched to a gene: 6. CDR1 and CDR2 (germline): SGHRS, YFSETQ. This CDR3 has 14 amino acids. CDR3 nucleotides: TGCGCCAGCAGCTTGTGGCTAGCGGAAAACGAGCAGTACTTC. Residues: CASSLWLAENEQYF.

This sequence joins TRBV7-9 and TRBJ1-2; no firm D call. Trimming left V 5 bases short and J 5 bases short, with 12 bases between. In germline, CDR1 is SEHNR, CDR2 FQNEAQ (reference sequence). The length of the CDR3 is 13 residues. This CDR3 is CASSPDSIYGYTF. DNA of the CDR3: TGTGCCAGCAGCCCGGACTCTATTTATGGCTACACCTTC.

The genes are TRBV5-1 and TRBJ2-2; 8 nucleotides agree with TRBD2. This CDR3 is 16 amino acids long. Germline CDR1 and CDR2: SGHRS and YFSETQ. V lost 4 bases, J lost 1 base, and 6 bases stayed unmatched. CDR3 sequence (DNA): TGCGCCAGCAGCAGAACTAGCGGAGGGAACACCGGGGAGCTGTTTTTT. Its translation is CASSRTSGGNTGELFF.

This clone was picked up one time. This chain uses TRBV7-2 with TRBJ1-1; D gene unclear. From germline, CDR1 is SGHTA and CDR2 FQGNSA. The CDR3 is made up of 15 amino acids. Between the trimmed V and J ends, which lost 2 bases and 4 bases, there was a span of 14 bases. In nucleotides, the CDR3 is TGTGCCAGCAGCTTAACTCACTCCTTCCCCACTGAAGCTTTCTTT. Residues: CASSLTHSFPTEAFF.